The 22 T cell receptor beta chains given below trace back to one sample, sequenced in a study of blood T cell repertoires in COVID-19. Here immunoSEQ multiplex PCR was the method, and the copy in TCRdb shows in-frame clones only, minus some. Among approximately 200,000 clones listed, about 85% were seen once. The sequenced sample consisted of PBMCs or T cells enriched from blood (not recorded which). The source of these receptors is a man aged 40-49 years who had recovered from COVID-19.

The chain is built from TRBV2 and TRBJ2-5; D gene ambiguous. V shed 2 bases and J shed 0 bases, with 25 bases lying between them. The CDR3 is 20 residues long. Germline CDR1 and CDR2: SNHLY and FYNNEI. The CDR3 is CASSERYLGSRRPYQETQYF. CDR3 coding DNA: TGTGCCAGCAGTGAAAGGTACCTAGGATCTCGTAGGCCTTACCAAGAGACCCAGTACTTC.

This clone appeared a single time. The rearrangement links TRBV5-1 to TRBJ2-1; 7 bases align to TRBD1. The CDR3 spans 15 residues. Germline V lookup: CDR1 SGHRS, CDR2 YFSETQ. V gave up 1 base and J gave up 3 bases; unmatched junction bases: 4. The CDR3, as DNA: TGCGCCAGCAGCTTGACAGGGGAAGGCTACAATGAGCAGTTCTTC. It codes for CASSLTGEGYNEQFF. Full variable domain (rest looked up from reference TRBV5-1 and TRBJ2-1): KAGVTQTPRYLIKTRGQQVTLSCSPISGHRSVSWYQQTPGQGLQFLFEYFSETQRNKGNFPGRFSGRQFSNSRSEMNVSTLELGDSALYLCASSLTGEGYNEQFFGPGTRLTVL.

The CDR3 DNA sequence: TGTGCCAGCAGCCAACCCGGGGGGTCCGCTATTTTCTTC. It translates to CASSQPGGSAIFF. The chain recombines TRBV3-1 (or the pseudogene TRBV3-2) with TRBJ2-1; TRBD2 matches at 7 bases. V shed 2 bases and J 16 bases; nucleotides not matched to a gene: 11. This CDR3 spans 13 amino acids. The V gene's germline CDR1 is LGHDT and CDR2 YNNKEL (reference sequence).

The chain links TRBV5-1 to TRBJ1-1; D gene unclear. Germline lookup yields CDR1 SGHRS and CDR2 YFSETQ. The CDR3 runs to 14 residues. The ends were cut back, 2 bases at V and 0 bases at J, with 8 bases in the middle. The CDR3 loop is CASSFGGMNTEAFF. The CDR3 DNA is TGCGCCAGCAGCTTCGGAGGGATGAACACTGAAGCTTTCTTT.

This clone was seen only once. The chain is built from TRBV30 and TRBJ2-5, with 9 bases matching TRBD2. The CDR3 is 14 residues long. V lost 5 bases, J lost 5 bases, and 9 bases stayed unmatched. CDR1 GTSNPN and CDR2 SVGIG come from the germline V gene (reference sequence). The CDR3 sequence is CAWSGLAAGETQYF. The DNA for the CDR3 is TGTGCCTGGTCGGGACTAGCTGCGGGGGAGACCCAGTACTTC.

The chain employs TRBV19 and TRBJ2-2; TRBD1 might be the D (6 bases). With 7 bases removed from V and 8 bases from J, the gap between germline ends came to 11 bases. Looked up from germline, CDR1 is LNHDA and CDR2 is SQIVND (reference sequence). The CDR3 runs 12 residues. CDR3 bases: TGTGCCAGTATGGGGGCGTGGGGGGAGCTGTTTTTT. Translated: CASMGAWGELFF.

The gene calls are TRBV11-2 and TRBJ2-1, with 8 positions matching TRBD2. The CDR3 runs 17 residues. Germline loops: CDR1 SGHAT, CDR2 FQNNGV. V lost 1 base, J lost 0 bases, and 5 bases stayed unmatched. CDR3 residues: CASSLVLRGASYNEQFF. In DNA form, the CDR3 reads TGTGCCAGCAGCTTAGTTTTGCGGGGGGCCTCCTACAATGAGCAGTTCTTC.

This clone occurred once. The gene calls are TRBV6-5 and TRBJ1-5, with 9 bases identical to TRBD1. Losses at the gene ends were 9 bases for V and 2 bases for J; bases not matched to a gene: 5. The CDR3 consists of 14 residues. In germline, CDR1 is MNHEY, CDR2 SVGAGI. The CDR3 sequence: CASRDREGNQPQHF. For the CDR3, the DNA is TGTGCCAGTCGGGACAGGGAGGGCAATCAGCCCCAGCATTTT.

This clone was seen a handful of times. The genes are TRBV27 and TRBJ2-7, with D possibly matching TRBD2 (5 bases). This CDR3 region has 14 residues. Germline loops: CDR1 MNHEY, CDR2 SMNVEV (reference sequence). Between the trimmed V and J ends, which lost 3 bases and 0 bases, there was a span of 9 bases. CDR3 bases: TGTGCCAGCAGTTTCGGAGGTCCCTCCTACGAGCAGTACTTC. As protein: CASSFGGPSYEQYF.

The V gene is TRBV18, the J gene TRBJ2-5; weak D call: TRBD2 (6 bases). In germline, CDR1 is KGHSH, CDR2 LQKENI. The CDR3 spans 14 residues. The V end was cut by 2 bases, the J end by 2 bases, with 9 bases between. This chain's CDR3 is CASSPNRGQETQYF. The DNA of the CDR3 is TGTGCCAGCTCACCAAACCGGGGGCAAGAGACCCAGTACTTC. The whole variable domain, filled in from reference TRBV18 and TRBJ2-5, reads NAGVMQNPRHLVRRRGQEARLRCSPMKGHSHVYWYRQLPEEGLKFMVYLQKENIIDESGMPKERFSAEFPKEGPSILRIQQVVRGDSAAYFCASSPNRGQETQYFGPGTRLLVL.

The V gene is TRBV6-1, the J gene TRBJ2-7, with D hard to call. Germline V gene lookup returns CDR1 MNHNS and CDR2 SASEGT. V was trimmed by 2 bases and J by 9 bases, leaving 11 bases between them. The CDR3 has 12 amino acids. CDR3: CASSELTPGQYF. CDR3 bases: TGTGCCAGCAGTGAACTGACTCCTGGGCAGTACTTC.

The V and J genes are TRBV19 and TRBJ2-2; 7 nucleotides match TRBD2. This CDR3 spans 14 amino acids. Per the germline V gene, CDR1 is LNHDA and CDR2 is SQIVND (reference sequence). V shed 5 bases and J 3 bases; nucleotides not matched to a gene: 3. The CDR3 DNA reads as TGTGCCAGTAGTCTCACTAGCGACACCGGGGAGCTGTTTTTT. It codes for CASSLTSDTGELFF.

The V gene is TRBV7-9, the J gene TRBJ1-2; D gene uncertain. The CDR3 has 11 amino acids. Trimming stripped 2 bases from V and 5 bases from J, with 3 bases between. Per the germline V gene, CDR1 is SEHNR and CDR2 is FQNEAQ (reference sequence). The CDR3 here is CASSLQYGYTF. CDR3 bases: TGTGCCAGCAGCTTACAGTATGGCTACACCTTC. The whole variable domain, filled in from reference TRBV7-9 and TRBJ1-2, reads DTGVSQNPRHKITKRGQNVTFRCDPISEHNRLYWYRQTLGQGPEFLTYFQNEAQLEKSRLLSDRFSAERPKGSFSTLEIQRTEQGDSAMYLCASSLQYGYTFGSGTRLTVV.

This clone appeared once. V is TRBV12-3 or TRBV12-4 and J is TRBJ2-7; D is uncertain. CDR3 length equals 13 residues. V gave up 1 base and J gave up 6 bases, with 10 bases separating them. This CDR3 is CASSLGLVLEQYF. In DNA, the CDR3 is TGTGCCAGCAGTTTAGGGTTAGTTCTCGAGCAGTACTTC.

Only a few counts were recorded for this clone. This rearrangement joins TRBV4-2 to TRBJ1-3, with D tentatively TRBD1 (6 bases). Trimming shortened V by 0 bases and J by 7 bases, and 7 bases separated the two germline ends. CDR1 is LGHNA, CDR2 YNFKEQ, per germline. CDR3 length equals 13 residues. CDR3 bases: TGTGCCAGCAGCCAAGATCAGGGGAACACCATATATTTT. It specifies CASSQDQGNTIYF.

Concerning this clone: The same CDR3 is also encoded by other DNA sequences in this sample. The rearrangement joins TRBV7-2 to TRBJ2-5, with 13 bases matching TRBD2. Germline V CDR1 and CDR2: SGHTA, FQGNSA. The junction had 4 bases not matched to a gene; V was cut back by 5 bases and J by 4 bases. This CDR3 is built from 15 residues. Written as DNA, the CDR3 is TGTGCCAGCAGCCCAAGACTAGCGGGAGGAGAGACCCAGTACTTC. This gives the protein CASSPRLAGGETQYF.

This chain connects TRBV29-1 to TRBJ2-1; 7 bases line up with TRBD2. Germline lookup yields CDR1 SQVTM and CDR2 ANQGSEA. This CDR3 region has 13 residues. The J segment lost 10 bases and the V segment lost 6 bases, leaving 12 bases of the junction unmatched. In DNA, the CDR3 is TGCAGCGTCGTGGGGACTATCCCTAGCGAGCAGTTCTTC. Amino acids: CSVVGTIPSEQFF.

The J gene is TRBJ1-1, the V gene TRBV7-9, with 9 positions matching TRBD1. Unmatched junction bases numbered 8, after V lost 3 bases and J lost 3 bases. The CDR3 totals 16 residues. Germline V gene lookup returns CDR1 SEHNR and CDR2 FQNEAQ (reference sequence). The CDR3 loop is CASSLTGGTRDTEAFF. As DNA, the CDR3 is TGTGCCAGCAGCTTGACAGGGGGTACCCGAGACACTGAAGCTTTCTTT.

This sequence joins TRBV7-3 and TRBJ2-3; 11 bases are a match to TRBD2. The CDR3 totals 16 residues. V lost 5 bases to trimming and J lost 4 bases; unmatched junction nucleotides: 8. The V gene's germline CDR1 is SGHTA and CDR2 FQGTGA. In DNA form, the CDR3 reads TGTGCCAGCAGCCCGCGAGGTAGCGGGAGGGCAGATACGCAGTATTTT. Translation gives CASSPRGSGRADTQYF.

CDR3 in amino acids: CASSRTGVGEQYF. The CDR3 DNA sequence: TGTGCCAGCAGCCGGACAGGTGTGGGAGAGCAGTACTTC. The rearrangement joins TRBV6-5 to TRBJ2-7, with 7 nucleotides matching TRBD1. Germline V gene data show CDR1 as MNHEY and CDR2 as SVGAGI. This CDR3 is built from 13 residues. V dropped 6 bases and J dropped 7; count of bases not matched to a gene: 9.

The V and J genes are TRBV27 and TRBJ2-3; 8 positions agree with TRBD1. The CDR3 consists of 15 residues. The J segment lost 6 bases and the V segment lost 6 bases, leaving 11 bases of the junction unmatched. Per germline, CDR1 MNHEY and CDR2 SMNVEV (reference sequence). The CDR3 DNA sequence: TGTGCCAGCAGCCCGACAGGGGTGCTTACGGATACGCAGTATTTT. This gives the protein CASSPTGVLTDTQYF.

The rearrangement links TRBV6-5 to TRBJ2-1; TRBD2 is a possible D gene (5 bases). The ends were cut back, 8 bases at V and 4 bases at J, with 12 bases in the middle. Germline V gene lookup returns CDR1 MNHEY and CDR2 SVGAGI. CDR3 length: 13 residues. DNA for the CDR3: TGTGCCAGCCATCCGGGATCTTACAATGAGCAGTTCTTC. Protein product: CASHPGSYNEQFF.